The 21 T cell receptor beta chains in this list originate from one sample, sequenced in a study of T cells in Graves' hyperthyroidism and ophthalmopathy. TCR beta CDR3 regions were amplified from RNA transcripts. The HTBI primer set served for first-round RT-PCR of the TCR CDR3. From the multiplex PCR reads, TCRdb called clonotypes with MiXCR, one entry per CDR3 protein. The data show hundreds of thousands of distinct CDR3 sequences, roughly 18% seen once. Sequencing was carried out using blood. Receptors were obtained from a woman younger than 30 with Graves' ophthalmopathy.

CDR3 region: CSVDAADRSTDTQYF. The CDR3 coding sequence is TGCAGCGTTGACGCTGCGGACAGGAGCACAGATACGCAGTATTTT. The chain carries TRBV29-1 and TRBJ2-3; 7 bases are a match to TRBD1. The J segment lost 0 bases and the V segment lost 3 bases, leaving 6 bases of the junction unmatched. Germline V gives CDR1 SQVTM, CDR2 ANQGSEA. The CDR3 has 15 residues.

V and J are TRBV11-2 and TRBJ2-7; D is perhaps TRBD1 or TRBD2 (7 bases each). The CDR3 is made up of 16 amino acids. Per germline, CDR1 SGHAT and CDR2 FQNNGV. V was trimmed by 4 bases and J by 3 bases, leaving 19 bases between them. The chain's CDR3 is CASSSGGGAGGYEQYF. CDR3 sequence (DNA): TGTGCCAGCAGCTCCGGTGGGGGGGCAGGGGGCTACGAGCAGTACTTC. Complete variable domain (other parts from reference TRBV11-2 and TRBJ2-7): EAGVAQSPRYKIIEKRQSVAFWCNPISGHATLYWYQQILGQGPKLLIQFQNNGVVDDSQLPKDRFSAERLKGVDSTLKIQPAKLEDSAVYLCASSSGGGAGGYEQYFGPGTRLTVT.

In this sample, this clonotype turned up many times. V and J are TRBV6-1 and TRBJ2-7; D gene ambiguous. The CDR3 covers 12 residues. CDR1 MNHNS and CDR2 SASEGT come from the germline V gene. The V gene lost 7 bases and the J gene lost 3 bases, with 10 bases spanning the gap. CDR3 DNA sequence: TGTGCCAGCACCCTAGGTTACTACGAGCAGTACTTC. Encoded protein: CASTLGYYEQYF.

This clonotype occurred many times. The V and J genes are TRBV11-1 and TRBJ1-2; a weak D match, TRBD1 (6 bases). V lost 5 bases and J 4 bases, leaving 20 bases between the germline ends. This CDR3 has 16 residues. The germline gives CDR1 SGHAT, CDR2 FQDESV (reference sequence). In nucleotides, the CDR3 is TGTGCCAGCAGCGGACTTGACCGGGGGGCGGTCTATGGCTACACCTTC. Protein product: CASSGLDRGAVYGYTF.

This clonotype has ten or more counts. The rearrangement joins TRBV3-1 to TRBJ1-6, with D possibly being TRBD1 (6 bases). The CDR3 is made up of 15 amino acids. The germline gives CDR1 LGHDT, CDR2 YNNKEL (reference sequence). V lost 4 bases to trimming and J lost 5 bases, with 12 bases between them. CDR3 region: CASSREDRDNSPLHF. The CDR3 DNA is TGTGCCAGCAGCCGGGAGGACAGAGATAATTCACCCCTCCACTTT.

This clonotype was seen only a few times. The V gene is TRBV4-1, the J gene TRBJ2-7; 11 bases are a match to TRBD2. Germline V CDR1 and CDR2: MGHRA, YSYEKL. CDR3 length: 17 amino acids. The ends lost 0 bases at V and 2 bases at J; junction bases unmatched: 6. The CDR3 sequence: CASSQDPLAGGTYEQYF. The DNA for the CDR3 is TGCGCCAGCAGCCAAGACCCCCTAGCGGGAGGAACCTACGAGCAGTACTTC.

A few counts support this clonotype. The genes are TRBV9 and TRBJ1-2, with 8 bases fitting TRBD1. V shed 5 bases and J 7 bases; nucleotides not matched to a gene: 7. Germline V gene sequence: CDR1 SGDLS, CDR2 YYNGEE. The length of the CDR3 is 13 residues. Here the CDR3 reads CASRGTGGAGYTF. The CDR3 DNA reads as TGTGCCAGCAGGGGGACAGGTGGGGCTGGCTACACCTTC. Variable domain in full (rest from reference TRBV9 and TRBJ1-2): DSGVTQTPKHLITATGQRVTLRCSPRSGDLSVYWYQQSLDQGLQFLIQYYNGEERAKGNILERFSAQQFPDLHSELNLSSLELGDSALYFCASRGTGGAGYTFGSGTRLTVV.

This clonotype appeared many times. The CDR3 nucleotides are TGTGCCAGCAGCATCGGGACTTTCACCTACGAGCAGTACTTC. This gives the protein CASSIGTFTYEQYF. This chain links TRBV7-2 with TRBJ2-7; tentative D call: TRBD2 (6 bases). Germline V gives CDR1 SGHTA, CDR2 FQGNSA. The V gene lost 5 bases and the J gene lost 2 bases, with 13 bases spanning the gap. This CDR3 is built from 14 residues. Drawing the rest from reference TRBV7-2 and TRBJ2-7, the complete variable domain is GAGVSQSPSNKVTEKGKDVELRCDPISGHTALYWYRQSLGQGLEFLIYFQGNSAPDKSGLPSDRFSAERTGGSVSTLTIQRTQQEDSAVYLCASSIGTFTYEQYFGPGTRLTVT.

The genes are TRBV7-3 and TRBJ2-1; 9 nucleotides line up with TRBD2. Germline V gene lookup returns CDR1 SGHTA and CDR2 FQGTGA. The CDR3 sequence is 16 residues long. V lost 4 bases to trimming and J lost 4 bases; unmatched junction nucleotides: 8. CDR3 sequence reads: CASSSKAGGPYNEQFF. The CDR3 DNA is TGTGCCAGCAGCTCTAAAGCGGGGGGCCCATACAATGAGCAGTTCTTC.

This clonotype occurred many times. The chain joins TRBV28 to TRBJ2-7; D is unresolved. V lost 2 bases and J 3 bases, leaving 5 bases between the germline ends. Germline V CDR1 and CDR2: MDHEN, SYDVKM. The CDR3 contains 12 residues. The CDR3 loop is CASSLEIYEQYF. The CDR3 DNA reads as TGTGCCAGCAGTTTAGAGATCTACGAGCAGTACTTC.

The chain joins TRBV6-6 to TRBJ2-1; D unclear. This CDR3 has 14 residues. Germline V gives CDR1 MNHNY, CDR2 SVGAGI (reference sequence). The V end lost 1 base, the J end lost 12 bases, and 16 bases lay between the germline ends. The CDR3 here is CASSYYALGRRQFF. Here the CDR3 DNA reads TGTGCCAGCAGTTACTATGCTTTGGGCAGGAGGCAGTTCTTC.

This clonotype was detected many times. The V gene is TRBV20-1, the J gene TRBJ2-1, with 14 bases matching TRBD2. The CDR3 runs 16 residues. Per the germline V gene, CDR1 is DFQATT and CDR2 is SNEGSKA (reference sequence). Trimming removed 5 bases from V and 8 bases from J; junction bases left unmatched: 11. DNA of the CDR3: TGCAGTGCTCCAAAAATGGGACTAGCGGGAGTCGATGAGCAGTTCTTC. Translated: CSAPKMGLAGVDEQFF.

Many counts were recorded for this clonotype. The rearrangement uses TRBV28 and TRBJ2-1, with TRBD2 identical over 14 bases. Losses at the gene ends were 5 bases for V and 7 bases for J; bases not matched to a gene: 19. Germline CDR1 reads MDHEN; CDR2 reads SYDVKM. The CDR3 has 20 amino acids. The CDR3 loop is CASSGNPGLAGVSKRNEQFF. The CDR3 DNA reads TGTGCCAGCAGTGGTAATCCGGGACTAGCGGGAGTTAGTAAAAGGAATGAGCAGTTCTTC.

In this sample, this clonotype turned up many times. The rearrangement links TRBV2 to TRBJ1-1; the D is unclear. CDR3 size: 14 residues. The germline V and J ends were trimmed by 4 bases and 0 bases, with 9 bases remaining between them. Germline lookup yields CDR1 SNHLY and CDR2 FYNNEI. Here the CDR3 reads CASSAGSLNTEAFF. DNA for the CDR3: TGTGCCAGCAGTGCCGGGAGTTTGAACACTGAAGCTTTCTTT.

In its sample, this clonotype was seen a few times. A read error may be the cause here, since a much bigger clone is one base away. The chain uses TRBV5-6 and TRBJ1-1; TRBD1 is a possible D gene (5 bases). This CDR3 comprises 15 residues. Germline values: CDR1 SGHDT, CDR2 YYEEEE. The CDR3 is CASSLFREGNAEAFF. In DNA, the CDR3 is TGTGCCAGCAGCTTGTTCAGGGAAGGGAACGCTGAAGCTTTCTTT.

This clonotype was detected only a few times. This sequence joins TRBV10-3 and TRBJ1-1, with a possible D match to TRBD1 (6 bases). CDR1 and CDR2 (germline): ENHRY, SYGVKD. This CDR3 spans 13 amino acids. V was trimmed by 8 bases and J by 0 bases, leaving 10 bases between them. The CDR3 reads CAIGDRMNTEAFF. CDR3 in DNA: TGTGCCATCGGAGACAGGATGAACACTGAAGCTTTCTTT.

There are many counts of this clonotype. The CDR3 DNA follows: TGTGCCAGCAGTTTAGTGGGGGGGCACAATGAGCAGTTCTTC. Translated, it gives CASSLVGGHNEQFF. The V call is TRBV12-3 or TRBV12-4, the J call TRBJ2-1, with a tentative D call TRBD2 (7 bases). The CDR3 spans 14 residues. V was pared by 1 base and J by 5 bases, with 9 bases between.

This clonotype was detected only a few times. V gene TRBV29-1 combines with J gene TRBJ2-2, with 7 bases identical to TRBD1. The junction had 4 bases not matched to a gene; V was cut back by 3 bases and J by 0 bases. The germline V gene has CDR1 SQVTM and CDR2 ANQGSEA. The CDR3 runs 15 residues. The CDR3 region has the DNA TGCAGCGTTGACGGGCAGGGGGCGAACACCGGGGAGCTGTTTTTT. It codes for CSVDGQGANTGELFF.

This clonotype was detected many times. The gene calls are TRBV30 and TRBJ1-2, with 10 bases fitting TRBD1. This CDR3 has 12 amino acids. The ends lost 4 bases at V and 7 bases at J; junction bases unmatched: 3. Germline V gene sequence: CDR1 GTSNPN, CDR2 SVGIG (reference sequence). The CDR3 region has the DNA TGTGCCTGGACGACAGGGGGCTCTGGCTACACCTTC. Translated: CAWTTGGSGYTF.

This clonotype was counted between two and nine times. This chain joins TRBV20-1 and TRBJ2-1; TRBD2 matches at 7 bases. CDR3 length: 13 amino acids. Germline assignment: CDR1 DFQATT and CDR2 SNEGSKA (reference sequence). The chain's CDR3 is CSISGPSGNEQFF. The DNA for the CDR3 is TGCAGCATTAGCGGGCCTTCGGGCAATGAGCAGTTCTTC.

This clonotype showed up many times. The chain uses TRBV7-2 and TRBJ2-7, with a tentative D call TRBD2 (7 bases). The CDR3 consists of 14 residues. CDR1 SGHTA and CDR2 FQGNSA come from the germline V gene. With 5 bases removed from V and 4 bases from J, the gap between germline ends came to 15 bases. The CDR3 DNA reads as TGTGCCAGCAGCCCCTGGGGGGGGGCGTACGAGCAGTACTTC. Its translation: CASSPWGGAYEQYF.